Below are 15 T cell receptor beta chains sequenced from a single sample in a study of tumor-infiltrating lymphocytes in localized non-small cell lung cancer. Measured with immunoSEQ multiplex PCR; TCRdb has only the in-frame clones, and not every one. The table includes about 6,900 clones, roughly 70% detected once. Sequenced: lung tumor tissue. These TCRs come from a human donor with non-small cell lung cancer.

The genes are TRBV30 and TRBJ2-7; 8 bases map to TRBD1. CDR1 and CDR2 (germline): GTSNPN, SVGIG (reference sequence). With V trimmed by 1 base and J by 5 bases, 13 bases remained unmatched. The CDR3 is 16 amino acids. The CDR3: CAWSGQGIRPPHEQYF. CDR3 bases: TGTGCCTGGAGTGGACAGGGGATACGACCCCCCCACGAGCAGTACTTC.

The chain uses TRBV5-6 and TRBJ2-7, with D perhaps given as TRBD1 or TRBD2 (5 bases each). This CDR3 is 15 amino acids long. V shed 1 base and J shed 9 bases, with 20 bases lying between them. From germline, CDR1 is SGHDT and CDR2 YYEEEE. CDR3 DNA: TGTGCCAGCAGCTTGCGAGGGGCCGGCCTGAATGGGCAGTACTTC. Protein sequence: CASSLRGAGLNGQYF.

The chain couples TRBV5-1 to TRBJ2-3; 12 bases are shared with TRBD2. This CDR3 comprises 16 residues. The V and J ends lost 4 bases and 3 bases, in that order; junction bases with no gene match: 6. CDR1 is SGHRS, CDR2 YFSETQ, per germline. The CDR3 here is CASSLRTSGVTDTQYF. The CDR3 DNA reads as TGCGCCAGCAGCCTTAGGACTAGCGGGGTAACAGATACGCAGTATTTT.

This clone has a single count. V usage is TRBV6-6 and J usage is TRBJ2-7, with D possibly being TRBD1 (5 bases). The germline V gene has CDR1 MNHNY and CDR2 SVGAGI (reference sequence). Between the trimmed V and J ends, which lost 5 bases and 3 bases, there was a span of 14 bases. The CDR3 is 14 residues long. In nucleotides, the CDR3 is TGTGCCAGCAGTCATAATGTCAGGGTCTACGAGCAGTACTTC. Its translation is CASSHNVRVYEQYF.

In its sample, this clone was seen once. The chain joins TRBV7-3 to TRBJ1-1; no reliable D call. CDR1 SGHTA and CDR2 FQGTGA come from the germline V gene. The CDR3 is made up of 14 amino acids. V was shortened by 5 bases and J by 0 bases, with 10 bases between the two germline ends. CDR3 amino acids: CASSLGLMNTEAFF. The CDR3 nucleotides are TGTGCCAGCAGCCTTGGACTTATGAACACTGAAGCTTTCTTT.

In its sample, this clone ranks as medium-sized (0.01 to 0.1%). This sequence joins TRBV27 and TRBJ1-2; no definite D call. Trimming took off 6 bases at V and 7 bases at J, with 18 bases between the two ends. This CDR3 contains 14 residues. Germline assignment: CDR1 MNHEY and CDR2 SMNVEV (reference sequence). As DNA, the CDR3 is TGTGCCAGCAGGCCAGGACCGCGCAACGGTGGCTACACCTTC. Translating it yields CASRPGPRNGGYTF.

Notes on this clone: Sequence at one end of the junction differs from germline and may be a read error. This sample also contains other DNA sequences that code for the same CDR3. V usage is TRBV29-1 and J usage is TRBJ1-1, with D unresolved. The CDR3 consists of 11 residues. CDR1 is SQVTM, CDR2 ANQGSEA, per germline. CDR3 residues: CSVEGLHEAFF. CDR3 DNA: TGCAGCGTTGAGGGTCTCCATGAAGCTTTCTTC.

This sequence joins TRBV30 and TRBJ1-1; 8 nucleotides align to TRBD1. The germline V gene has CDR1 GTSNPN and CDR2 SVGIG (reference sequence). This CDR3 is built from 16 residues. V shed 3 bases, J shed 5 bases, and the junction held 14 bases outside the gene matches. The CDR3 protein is CAWSGPDRVIGTEAFF. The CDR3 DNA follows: TGTGCCTGGAGCGGGCCGGACAGGGTGATCGGGACTGAAGCTTTCTTT.

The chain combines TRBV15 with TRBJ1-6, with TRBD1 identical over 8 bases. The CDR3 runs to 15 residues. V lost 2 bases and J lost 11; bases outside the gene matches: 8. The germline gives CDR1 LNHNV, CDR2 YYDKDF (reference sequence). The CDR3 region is CATSRSKTGAAPLHF. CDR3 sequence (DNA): TGTGCCACCAGCAGATCGAAGACAGGGGCTGCACCCCTCCACTTT.

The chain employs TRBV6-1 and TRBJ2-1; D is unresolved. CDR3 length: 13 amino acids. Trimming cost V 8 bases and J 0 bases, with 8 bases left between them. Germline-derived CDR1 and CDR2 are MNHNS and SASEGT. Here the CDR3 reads CASGRFSYNEQFF. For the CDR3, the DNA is TGTGCCAGCGGACGGTTCTCCTACAATGAGCAGTTCTTC.

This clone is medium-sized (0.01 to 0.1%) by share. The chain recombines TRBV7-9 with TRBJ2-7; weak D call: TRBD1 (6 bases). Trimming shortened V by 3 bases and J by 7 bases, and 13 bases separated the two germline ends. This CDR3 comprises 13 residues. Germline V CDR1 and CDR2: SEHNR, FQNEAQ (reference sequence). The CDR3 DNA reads TGTGCCAGCAGCTTTGGGGGCCGGTGGGAGCAGTACTTC. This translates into CASSFGGRWEQYF.

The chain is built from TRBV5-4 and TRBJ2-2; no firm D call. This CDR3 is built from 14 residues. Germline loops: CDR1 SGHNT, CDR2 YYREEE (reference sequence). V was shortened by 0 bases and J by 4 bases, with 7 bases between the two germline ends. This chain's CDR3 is CASSLVDATGELFF. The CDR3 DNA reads TGTGCCAGCAGCTTGGTGGATGCCACCGGGGAGCTGTTTTTT.

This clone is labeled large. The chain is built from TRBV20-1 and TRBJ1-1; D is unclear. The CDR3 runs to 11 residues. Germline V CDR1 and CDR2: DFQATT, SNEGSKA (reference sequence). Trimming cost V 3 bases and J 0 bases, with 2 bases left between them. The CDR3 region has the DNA TGCAGTGCTAGTCTGAACACTGAAGCTTTCTTT. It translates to CSASLNTEAFF.

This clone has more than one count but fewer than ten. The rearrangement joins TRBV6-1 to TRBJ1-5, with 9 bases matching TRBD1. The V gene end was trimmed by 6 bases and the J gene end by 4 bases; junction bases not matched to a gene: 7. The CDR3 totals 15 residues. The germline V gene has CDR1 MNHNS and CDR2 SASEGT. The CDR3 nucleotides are TGTGCCAGCAGGAAACCCGGGACAGGGAATCAGCCCCAGCATTTT. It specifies CASRKPGTGNQPQHF.

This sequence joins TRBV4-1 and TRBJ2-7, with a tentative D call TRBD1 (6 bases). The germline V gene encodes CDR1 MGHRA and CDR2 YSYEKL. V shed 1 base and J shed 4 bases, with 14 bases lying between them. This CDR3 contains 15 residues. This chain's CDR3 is CASSQGTTGLYEQYF. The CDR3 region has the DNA TGCGCCAGCAGCCAAGGAACCACAGGGCTGTACGAGCAGTACTTC.